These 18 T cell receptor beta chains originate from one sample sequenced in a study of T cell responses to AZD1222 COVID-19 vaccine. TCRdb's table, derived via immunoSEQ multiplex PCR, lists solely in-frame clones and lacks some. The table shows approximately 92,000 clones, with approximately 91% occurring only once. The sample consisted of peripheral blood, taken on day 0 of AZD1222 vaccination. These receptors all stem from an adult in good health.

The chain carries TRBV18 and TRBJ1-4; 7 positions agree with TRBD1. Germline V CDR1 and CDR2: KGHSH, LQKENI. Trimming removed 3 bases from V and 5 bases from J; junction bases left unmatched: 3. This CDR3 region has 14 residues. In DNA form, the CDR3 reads TGTGCCAGCTCACCGGACAGGCGGAATGAAAAACTGTTTTTT. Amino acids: CASSPDRRNEKLFF.

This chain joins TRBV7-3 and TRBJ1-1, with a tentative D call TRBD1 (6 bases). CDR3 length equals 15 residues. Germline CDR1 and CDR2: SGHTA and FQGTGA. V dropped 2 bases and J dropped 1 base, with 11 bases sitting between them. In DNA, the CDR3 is TGTGCCAGCAGCTTAGGTGGGGGCAAGAACACTGAAGCTTTCTTT. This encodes CASSLGGGKNTEAFF.

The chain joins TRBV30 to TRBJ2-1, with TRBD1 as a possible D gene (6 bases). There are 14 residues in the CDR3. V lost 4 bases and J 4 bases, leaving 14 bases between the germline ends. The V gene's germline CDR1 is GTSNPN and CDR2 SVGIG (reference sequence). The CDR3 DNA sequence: TGTGCCTGGACGGTAAAGGACAGATACAATGAGCAGTTCTTC. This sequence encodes CAWTVKDRYNEQFF.

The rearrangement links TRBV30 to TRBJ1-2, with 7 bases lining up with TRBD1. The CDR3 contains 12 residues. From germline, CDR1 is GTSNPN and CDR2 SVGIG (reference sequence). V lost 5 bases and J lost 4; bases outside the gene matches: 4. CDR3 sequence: CAWADRSYGYTF. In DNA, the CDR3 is TGTGCCTGGGCGGACAGGTCCTATGGCTACACCTTC.

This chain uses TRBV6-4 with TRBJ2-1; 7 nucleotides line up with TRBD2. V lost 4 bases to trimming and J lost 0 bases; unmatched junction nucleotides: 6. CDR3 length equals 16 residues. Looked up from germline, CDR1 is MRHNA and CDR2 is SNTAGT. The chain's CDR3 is CASSGMASGSYNEQFF. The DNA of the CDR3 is TGTGCCAGCAGTGGGATGGCTAGCGGCTCCTACAATGAGCAGTTCTTC.

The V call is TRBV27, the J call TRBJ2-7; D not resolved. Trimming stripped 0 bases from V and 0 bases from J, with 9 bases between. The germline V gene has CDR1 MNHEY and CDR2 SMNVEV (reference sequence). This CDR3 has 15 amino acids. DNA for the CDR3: TGTGCCAGCAGTTTATCGAGTGACGCCTCCTACGAGCAGTACTTC. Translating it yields CASSLSSDASYEQYF.

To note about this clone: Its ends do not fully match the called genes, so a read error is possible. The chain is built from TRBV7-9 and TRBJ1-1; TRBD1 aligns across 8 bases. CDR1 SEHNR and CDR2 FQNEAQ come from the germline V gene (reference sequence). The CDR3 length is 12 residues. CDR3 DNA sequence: TGTGCCAGCAGCCACGGACAGGGAAGGATAATCTTT. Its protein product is CASSHGQGRIIF.

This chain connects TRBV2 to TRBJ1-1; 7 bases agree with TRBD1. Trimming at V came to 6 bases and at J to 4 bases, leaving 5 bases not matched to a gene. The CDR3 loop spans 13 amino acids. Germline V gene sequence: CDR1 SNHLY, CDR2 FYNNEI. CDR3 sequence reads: CASRQGGGTEAFF. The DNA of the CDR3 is TGTGCCAGCAGGCAGGGGGGTGGCACTGAAGCTTTCTTT. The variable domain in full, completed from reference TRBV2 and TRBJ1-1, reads EPEVTQTPSHQVTQMGQEVILRCVPISNHLYFYWYRQILGQKVEFLVSFYNNEISEKSEIFDDQFSVERPDGSNFTLKIRSTKLEDSAMYFCASRQGGGTEAFFGQGTRLTVV.

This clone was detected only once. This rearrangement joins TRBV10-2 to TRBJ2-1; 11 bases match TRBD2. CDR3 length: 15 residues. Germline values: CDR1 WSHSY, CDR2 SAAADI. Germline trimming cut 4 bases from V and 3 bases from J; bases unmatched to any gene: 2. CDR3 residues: CASSAGTSGYNEQFF. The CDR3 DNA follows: TGCGCCAGCAGTGCCGGGACTAGCGGCTACAATGAGCAGTTCTTC.

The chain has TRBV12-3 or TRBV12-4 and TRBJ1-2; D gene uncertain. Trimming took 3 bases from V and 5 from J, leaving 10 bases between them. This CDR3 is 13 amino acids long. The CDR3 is CASSFGRNYGYTF. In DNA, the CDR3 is TGTGCCAGCAGTTTCGGACGGAATTATGGCTACACCTTC.

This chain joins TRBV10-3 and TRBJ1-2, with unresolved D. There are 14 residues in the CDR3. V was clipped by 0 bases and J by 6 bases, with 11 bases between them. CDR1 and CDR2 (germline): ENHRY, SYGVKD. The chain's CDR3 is CAISESGDVHGYTF. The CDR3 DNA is TGTGCCATCAGTGAGTCGGGAGACGTTCATGGCTACACCTTC.

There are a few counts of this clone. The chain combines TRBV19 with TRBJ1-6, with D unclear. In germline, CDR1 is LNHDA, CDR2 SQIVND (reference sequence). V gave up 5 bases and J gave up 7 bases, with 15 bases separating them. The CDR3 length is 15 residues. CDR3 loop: CASSVQTYQNSPLHF. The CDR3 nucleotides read TGTGCCAGTAGTGTCCAGACATACCAAAATTCACCCCTCCACTTT.

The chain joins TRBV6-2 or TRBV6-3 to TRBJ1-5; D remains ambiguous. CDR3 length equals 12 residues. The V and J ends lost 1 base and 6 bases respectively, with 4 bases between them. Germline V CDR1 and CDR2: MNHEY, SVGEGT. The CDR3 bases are TGTGCCAGCAGTTACTGGGGTCAGCCCCAGCATTTT. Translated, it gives CASSYWGQPQHF.

The CDR3 protein is CASSQDRQVLNYGYTF. CDR3 bases: TGCGCCAGCAGCCAAGATCGGCAGGTTCTTAACTATGGCTACACCTTC. The rearrangement uses TRBV4-3 and TRBJ1-2; D is uncertain. The V gene lost 0 bases and the J gene lost 1 base, with 12 bases spanning the gap. Germline CDR1 and CDR2: LGHNA and YSLEER. This CDR3 comprises 16 residues.

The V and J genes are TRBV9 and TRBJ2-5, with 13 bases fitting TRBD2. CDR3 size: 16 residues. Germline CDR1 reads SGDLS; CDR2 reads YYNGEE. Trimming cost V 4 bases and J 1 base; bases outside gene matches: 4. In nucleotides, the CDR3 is TGTGCCAGCAGCTCCGGGACTAGCGGGATCCAAGAGACCCAGTACTTC. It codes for CASSSGTSGIQETQYF.

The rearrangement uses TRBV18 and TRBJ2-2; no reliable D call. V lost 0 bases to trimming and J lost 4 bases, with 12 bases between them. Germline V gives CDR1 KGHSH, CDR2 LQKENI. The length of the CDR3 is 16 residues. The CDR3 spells CASSPPNAQVTGELFF. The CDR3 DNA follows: TGTGCCAGCTCACCACCAAACGCCCAGGTCACCGGGGAGCTGTTTTTT.

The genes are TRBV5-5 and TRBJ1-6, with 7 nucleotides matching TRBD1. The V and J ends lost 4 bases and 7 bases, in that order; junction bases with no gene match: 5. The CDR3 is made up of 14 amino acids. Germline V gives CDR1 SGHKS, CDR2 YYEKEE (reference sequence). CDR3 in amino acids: CASSSGTANSPLHF. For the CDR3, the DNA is TGTGCCAGCAGCAGCGGGACAGCGAATTCACCCCTCCACTTT.

CDR3 DNA: TGTGCCAGCAACCCAGGGTCTGGAAACACCATATATTTT. This gives the protein CASNPGSGNTIYF. This rearrangement joins TRBV12-3 or TRBV12-4 to TRBJ1-3; D possibly corresponds to TRBD1 (5 bases). This CDR3 is built from 13 residues. V lost 7 bases and J lost 1, with 8 bases in between.